What follows describes a single T cell receptor (beta chain). Its target is unknown. A read error may produce the germline difference seen at one junction end. The data were obtained in a study of cytomegalovirus exposure and HLA in healthy donors. Across the study: Unique TCRs numbering around 80 million, obtained from HLA-typed donors, made up an early data release.

Primers for the PCR totalled 60 Vbeta and 13 Jbeta. Assay: immunoSEQ multiplex PCR; the TCRdb copy retains only in-frame clones and omits some. This table has approximately 61,000 clones, 70% to 80% appearing once. Findings of the study overall: Roughly uniform depth of sequencing across donors was assumed in presence/absence analyses. The likely origin of a cluster of highly shared sequence variants was a sequencing artifact. By HLA locus, TCR association rates varied in a later analysis, with DRB1 showing the most and HLA-C the fewest.

Germline assignment: CDR1 LGHNA and CDR2 YNFKEQ. The CDR3 covers 15 residues. This rearrangement joins TRBV4-2 to TRBJ2-3; TRBD2 matches 8 bases. The receptor's source is a man aged 18 to 35 in good health and CMV-seropositive. Material: PBMCs. The CDR3 DNA follows: TGTGCCGGCAGCCCGCGGGGGGAGGTCACAGATACGCAGTATTTT. As protein: CAGSPRGEVTDTQYF.